These T cell receptor beta chains were read from a single sample in a study of blood T cell repertoires in COVID-19. TCRdb's copy holds only in-frame clones and misses some; the assay was immunoSEQ multiplex PCR. The data contain roughly 280,000 clones, roughly 86% of them seen just once; the ten biggest clones take up around 1.9%. The sequenced sample was PBMCs or T cells enriched from blood (not recorded which). Receptor source: an older woman who had recovered from COVID-19. Each CDR3 is given with its conserved first and last residue. The order of the fields is clone size, D gene, J gene, V gene, CDR3 DNA, CDR3 protein. A D gene is named only where the DNA matches it firmly. Only some rows state a clone size, as once, few, many or a class for expanded clones.

once - TRBJ1-1 TRBV30 TGTGCCTGGACGACCGGGTTGTCCCCCTGGGCTTTCTTT CAWTTGLSPWAFF
- - TRBJ1-3 TRBV6-1 TGTGCCAGCAGTGAAGCTCCGCGTGACTCTGGAAACACCATATATTTT CASSEAPRDSGNTIYF
- - TRBJ2-3 TRBV7-9 TGTGCCAGCAGCCACCCGGAAACAGGGATCGATACGCAGTATTTT CASSHPETGIDTQYF
- TRBD2 TRBJ2-5 TRBV2 TGTGCCAGCACTCTACTAGCGGGACTACAAGAGACCCAGTACTTC CASTLLAGLQETQYF
medium-sized TRBD1 TRBJ1-4 TRBV19 TGTGCCAGTAGTTTGGGACAGGGGAATGAAAAACTGTTTTTT CASSLGQGNEKLFF
- - TRBJ2-1 TRBV30 TGTGCCTGGAGGCTACCGGGGACAACGTGGAATGAGCAGTTCTTC CAWRLPGTTWNEQFF
- - TRBJ1-5 TRBV3-1/TRBV3-2 TGTGCCAGCAGCCAAGACCCGGGTTGGCAGCCCCAGCATTTT CASSQDPGWQPQHF
- - TRBJ1-2 TRBV28 TGTGCCAGCAGGGAAGCAGGGGTAGACTATGGCTACACCTTC CASREAGVDYGYTF
- - TRBJ1-2 TRBV2 TGTGCCAGCAGTGAAGGACCCGGGGATGGCTACACCTTC CASSEGPGDGYTF
- - TRBJ2-5 TRBV15 TGTGCCACCAGCAGAGCGGGTTCAGAGACCCAGTACTTC CATSRAGSETQYF
- - TRBJ2-3 TRBV3-1/TRBV3-2 TGTGCCAGCAGCCAAGATAGACAGCGAGATACGCAGTATTTT CASSQDRQRDTQYF
- TRBD1 TRBJ1-5 TRBV27 TGTGCCAGCAGGCTGGGACAGGGGAATCAGCCCCAGCATTTT CASRLGQGNQPQHF
- - TRBJ2-1 TRBV21-1 TGTGCCAGCAGCAAAGCGCTTAGCGGGAGGCCCTCCTACAATGAGCAGTTCTTC CASSKALSGRPSYNEQFF
- - TRBJ2-1 TRBV7-8 TGTGCCAGCAGCCGTGGCGGTTACAATGAGCAGTTCTTC CASSRGGYNEQFF
- - TRBJ2-6 TRBV2 TGTGCCAGCAGTGAAACCCCAGGGAATGGGGCCAACGTCCTGACTTTC CASSETPGNGANVLTF
- TRBD1 TRBJ1-2 TRBV2 TGTGCCAGCAGTGAGCGGGACAGGGTTAACTATGGCTACACCTTC CASSERDRVNYGYTF
- TRBD2 TRBJ2-2 TRBV3-1/TRBV3-2 TGTGCCAGCAGCCTGACAGCTAGCGGGGGGACCGGGGAGCTGTTTTTT CASSLTASGGTGELFF
- - TRBJ1-2 TRBV5-1 TGCGCCAGCAGCTTGGGAGAGAGGGGCTACACCTTC CASSLGERGYTF
- - TRBJ2-2 TRBV5-1 TGCGCCAGCAGCTTTTCGGGGAACACCGGGGAGCTGTTTTTT CASSFSGNTGELFF
- - TRBJ2-5 TRBV18 TGTGCCAGCTCACCGGGCAGTGGCGCCACCCAGTACTTC CASSPGSGATQYF
- - TRBJ1-4 TRBV3-1/TRBV3-2 TGTGCCAGCAGCCAAGTTAGGCAGGGTTTGGGAAAACTGTTTTTT CASSQVRQGLGKLFF
- TRBD2 TRBJ2-7 TRBV3-1/TRBV3-2 TGTGCCAGCAGCCAATTCCTAGCGGGGGGAGCCTACGAGCAGTACTTC CASSQFLAGGAYEQYF
- - TRBJ2-1 TRBV11-3 TGTGCCAGCAGCTTAGATTCGGGTGCCTACAATGAGCAGTTCTTC CASSLDSGAYNEQFF
- TRBD2 TRBJ2-3 TRBV2 TGTGCCAGCAGTGGACTAGCGGGAGGGAGGGATACGCAGTATTTT CASSGLAGGRDTQYF
- - TRBJ1-1 TRBV29-1 TGCAGAGGACAGATGAACACTGAAGCTTTCTTT CRGQMNTEAFF
- - TRBJ1-4 TRBV19 TGTGCCAGTAGTGGACCTGGAGGAAAACTGTTTTTT CASSGPGGKLFF
- TRBD1 TRBJ1-1 TRBV10-2 TGCGCCAGCAGTCCACAGGGGAATACTGAAGCTTTCTTT CASSPQGNTEAFF
- - TRBJ2-1 TRBV27 TGTGCCAGCAGTTTATCGCCCATCGACTATTACTCCTACAATGAGCAGTTCTTC CASSLSPIDYYSYNEQFF
- TRBD1 TRBJ1-2 TRBV5-1 TGCGCCAGCAGAGGGGGCGCAGGCTACACCTTC CASRGGAGYTF
- - TRBJ1-1 TRBV19 TGTGCCAGTAGTATCTCCTGGGCTCAAGGCGCTGAAGCTTTCTTT CASSISWAQGAEAFF
- - TRBJ1-2 TRBV12-3/TRBV12-4 TGTGCCAGCAGTTCCGACAGGACCTATGGCTACACCTTC CASSSDRTYGYTF
once TRBD1 TRBJ2-1 TRBV25-1 TGTGCCAGCAGTACACTCCACCGGGACAGGGCCTCCGAGATAAGGCAGTTCTTC CASSTLHRDRASEIRQFF
few - TRBJ1-1 TRBV10-3 TGTGCCACGGGAACAGGGTATGACACTGAAGCTTTCTTT CATGTGYDTEAFF
- - TRBJ2-2 TRBV9 TGTGCCAGCAGCTCTACCCCGCAGGCGAACACCGGGGAGCTGTTTTTT CASSSTPQANTGELFF
- TRBD2 TRBJ2-3 TRBV19 TGTGCCAGTAGTATAGCGGGAGGGCCCACAGATACGCAGTATTTT CASSIAGGPTDTQYF